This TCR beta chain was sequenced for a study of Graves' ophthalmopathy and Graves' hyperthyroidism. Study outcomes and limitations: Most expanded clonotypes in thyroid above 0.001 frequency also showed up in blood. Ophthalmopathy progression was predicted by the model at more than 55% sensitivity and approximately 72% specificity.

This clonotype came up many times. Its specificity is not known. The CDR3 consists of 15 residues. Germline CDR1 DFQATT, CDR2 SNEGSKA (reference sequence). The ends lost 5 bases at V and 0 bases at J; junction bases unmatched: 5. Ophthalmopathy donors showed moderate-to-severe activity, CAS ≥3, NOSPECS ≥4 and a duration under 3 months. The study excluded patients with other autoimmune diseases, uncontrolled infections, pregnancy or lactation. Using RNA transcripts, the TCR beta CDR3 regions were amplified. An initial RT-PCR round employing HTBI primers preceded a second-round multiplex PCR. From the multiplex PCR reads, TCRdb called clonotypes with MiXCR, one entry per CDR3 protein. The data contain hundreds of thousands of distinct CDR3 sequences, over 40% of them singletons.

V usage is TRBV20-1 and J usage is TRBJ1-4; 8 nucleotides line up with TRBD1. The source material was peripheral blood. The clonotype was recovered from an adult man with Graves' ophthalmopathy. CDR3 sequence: CSAVDRGTTNEKLFF. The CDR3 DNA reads TGCAGTGCTGTCGACAGGGGCACAACTAATGAAAAACTGTTTTTT.